The sequence of this TCR beta chain was determined in a study of breast tumors, draining lymph nodes, adjacent tissues. TCRdb reprocessed the multiplex PCR reads via MiXCR and lists one record per CDR3 protein. The sample yields about 230,000 distinct CDR3 sequences, 32% seen once. Notes on the study in general: Tumors had less TCR diversity than lymph nodes, more than nontumor tissue. Luminal-like breast cancer showed significantly higher tumor–nontumor repertoire similarity than basal-like. Data fit most tumor T cells coming from lymph node, expanding in tumor.

Axillary draining lymph nodes of breast cancer patients supplied the node samples. A note on this clonotype: No antigen is known for it. A much larger clonotype is one base distant, so this may be a read error.

With V trimmed by 5 bases and J by 3 bases, 6 bases remained unmatched. The CDR3 covers 13 residues. Germline CDR1 is SQVTM and CDR2 is ANQGSEA. The specimen was axillary lymph node tissue. This receptor was identified in a female donor with breast cancer. Some clones in this sample may be carry-over from other donors' samples. The rearrangement joins TRBV29-1 to TRBJ1-1; 7 nucleotides agree with TRBD1. CDR3: CSVRQGSDTEAFF. The DNA of the CDR3 is TGCAGCGTTCGACAGGGTTCGGACACTGAAGCTTTCTTT.